This T cell receptor beta chain was sequenced during a study of metastatic and nonmetastatic thyroid tumors. This CDR3 spans 13 amino acids. CDR1 SGHTA and CDR2 FQGNSA come from the germline V gene. Trimming removed 5 bases at V and 4 bases at J, with 9 bases between. Patients had received no treatment of any kind before thyroid surgery. Authors' methods: To classify distant metastasis in papillary thyroid cancer, a model was built from CDR3 differences across clinicopathological groups. TCRdb re-analyzed the PCR reads through MiXCR. The V and J calls were not made by the authors but by TCRdb's processing. The data hold fewer than 20,000 clones, with about 32% observed a single time. A few counts support this clone.

Sequenced: tumor tissue. The receptor was isolated from a male donor with papillary thyroid cancer or a benign thyroid nodule (not recorded which). Some clones in this sample may be carry-over from other donors' samples. This rearrangement joins TRBV7-2 to TRBJ1-5; TRBD1 is a possible D gene (6 bases). The CDR3 DNA follows: TGTGCCAGCAGCCTACAGGGAAATCAGCCCCAGCATTTT. Amino acid sequence: CASSLQGNQPQHF.